This T cell receptor beta chain was observed in a study of blood T cell repertoires in COVID-19. Turning to the study itself: Spain, Italy and the United States supplied samples that represented acute and convalescent COVID-19.

The CDR3 runs to 17 residues. The germline V and J ends were trimmed by 1 base and 0 bases, with 13 bases remaining between them. The germline CDR1 and CDR2 sequences are SGHTA and FQGNSA. In the authors' methods: Estimation of nucleated cell counts relied on the amplification of reference gene primers. Assay: immunoSEQ multiplex PCR; the TCRdb copy retains only in-frame clones and omits some. The V and J calls and clone size were taken over from that table, and D and trimming were inferred from the DNA. The sample includes about 94,000 clones, roughly 84% seen only once; the top ten take approximately 6.8%.

The chain links TRBV7-2 to TRBJ2-4, with D perhaps matching TRBD1 (6 bases). This receptor was taken from a man aged 55 to 69 with acute or convalescent COVID-19. Sequencing was performed on peripheral blood. The CDR3: CASSLGGLAVAKNIQYF. The CDR3 region has the DNA TGTGCCAGCAGCTTAGGGGGGCTAGCCGTAGCCAAAAACATTCAGTACTTC.